The present T cell receptor beta chain was sequenced within a study of blood T cell repertoires in COVID-19 (dated by TCRdb to the early 2020s). Background for the entire study: Samples from collaborators originated in the United States, Italy and Spain and spanned both the acute and convalescent phases of COVID-19. The material from the prospective study consisted of cDNA or gDNA derived from T cells, B-cell-depleted T cells, or PBMCs. Subjects who had been exposed to COVID-19, were actively infected with it, or had recovered from it provided the deeply sampled blood TCRbeta repertoires that made up the dataset. The repertoires were released in a freely available public database intended as a resource for research on the immune response to SARS-CoV-2. The samples were drawn from the first 160 participants of the ongoing ImmuneRACE study and from 1,200 or so subjects provided by 6 global collaborators. Nearly every sample came with metadata listing a de-identified subject ID, COVID-19 status, age in years and sex. Where available, HLA class I and class II types were taken from metadata supplied by the sample provider and were not determined by assay-based typing.

Comments on this clone: The target of this receptor is not known. The record has no base qualities; no much larger clone is one base away.

TCRbeta CDR3 regions were amplified from genomic DNA using the immunoSEQ Assay, a bias-controlled multiplex PCR. Per the original workflow: The number of nucleated cells in each sample was estimated by amplification of reference gene primers within the assay. To quantify the absolute abundance of each unique TCRbeta CDR3 rearrangement, sequence reads were collapsed and filtered. For each sample, productive Simpson clonality was calculated as the square root of Simpson's diversity index across productive rearrangements. TCRdb stores this immuneACCESS table with in-frame sequences only. Part of the clones is absent; in the studies checked, under half of the shortfall reflects unresolved V genes, and no reason is known for the rest. V and J calls and clone size come straight from that table; D and trimming were deduced from the DNA. In this sample the table shows 100,000 or so clones, 80% to 95% of which occur a single time. The leading ten clones occupy around 6% of the sample.

For CDR1 and CDR2, the germline V gene lists MRHNA and SNTAGT. At the junction V is shortened by 2 bases and J by 6 bases; bases outside the gene matches: 2. The CDR3 covers 14 residues, taking in both the cysteine and the phenylalanine. Only the CDR3 region is kept as DNA, spanning 42 bases read in frame from base 1. General study outcomes and caveats: Clinical and demographic metadata were provided uncurated, with the amount varying by source and participant.

Whole blood was collected in K2EDTA tubes by collaborating institutions according to the institutions' own protocols. For TCRbeta analysis, collaborators shipped samples as frozen whole blood, isolated PBMCs, or DNA extracted from either of those sample types. Sequencing was carried out using peripheral blood. This chain joins TRBV6-4 to TRBJ2-3; TRBD1 fits 10 bases in the junction. The TCR was taken from a man between 65 and 85 years old with acute or convalescent COVID-19. The DNA sequence is TGTGCCAGCAGTGACGGGACAGGGGTTGATACGCAGTATTTT. This yields the protein CASSDGTGVDTQYF.